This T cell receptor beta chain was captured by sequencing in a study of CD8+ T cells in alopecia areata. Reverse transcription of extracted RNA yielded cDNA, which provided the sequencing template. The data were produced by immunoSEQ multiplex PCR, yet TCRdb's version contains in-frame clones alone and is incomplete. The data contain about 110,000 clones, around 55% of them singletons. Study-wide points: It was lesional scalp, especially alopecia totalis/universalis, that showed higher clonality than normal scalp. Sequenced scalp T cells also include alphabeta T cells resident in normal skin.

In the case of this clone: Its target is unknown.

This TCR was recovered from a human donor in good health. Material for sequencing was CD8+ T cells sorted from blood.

CDR3 nucleotide sequence: TGTGCCAGCAGACGGGACCAGGGGAGCTCCTACGAGCAGTACTTC. Amino acids: CASRRDQGSSYEQYF. This chain uses TRBV28 with TRBJ2-7; D is perhaps TRBD1 (6 bases). Germline V CDR1 and CDR2: MDHEN, SYDVKM. CDR3 length: 15 amino acids. Trimming removed 6 bases at V and 0 bases at J, with 15 bases between.